The sequence of this T cell receptor beta chain was determined in a study of T-cell reconstitution after alpha-beta-depleted transplantation in children. This clonotype was observed a few times. Molecular barcoding with unique molecular identifiers was used for the TCRbeta library. MiXCR was run by TCRdb on the PCR reads, yielding one entry per CDR3 protein. This table holds around 360,000 distinct CDR3 sequences, about 9.4% found once. The CDR3 totals 17 residues. The V end was cut by 7 bases, the J end by 0 bases, with 16 bases between. Germline CDR1 reads MGHDK; CDR2 reads SYGVNS. Sequenced material: PBMCs from the stem cell graft donor, taken from the stem cell graft. The receptor was isolated from a human donor who donated a stem cell graft to a child with acute lymphoblastic leukemia. J is TRBJ1-6 and V is TRBV25-1; D is possibly TRBD1 (6 bases). The CDR3 protein is CASTRTDLFSYNSPLHF. The CDR3 coding sequence is TGTGCCAGCACCCGGACAGATCTCTTCTCCTATAATTCACCCCTCCACTTT.